This is a list of T cell receptor beta chains from one sample in a study of STAT5B mutations in CD4+ large granular lymphocyte leukemia. Some clones are missing from TCRdb's copy, which holds only in-frame ones; the method was immunoSEQ multiplex PCR. Seen here are around 29,000 clones, 79% observed once, and the top ten hold 6.2%. Input material: CD4+ T cells from blood buffy coats. All receptors come from a human donor in good health. Both conserved end residues are trimmed from each CDR3. D genes are given only for firm matches.

cdr3_aa j_call d_call v_call
ASTRLGSYNEQF TRBJ2-1 . TRBV19
ASSLGDNSPLH TRBJ1-6 . TRBV5-1
ASSMPSRAGNTIY TRBJ1-3 . TRBV19
ASSQDLWGSTEAF TRBJ1-1 . TRBV4-3
ASLSRALTGNTIY TRBJ1-3 . TRBV7-9
ASSPLSWAGDSQETQY TRBJ2-5 TRBD2 TRBV27
ASSQGGGSLEKLF TRBJ1-4 . TRBV4-3
ASSIVEDTEAF TRBJ1-1 . TRBV19
ASHEGHQPQH TRBJ1-5 . TRBV6-6
ASSLGVGIHRNQPQH TRBJ1-5 . TRBV7-9
ASSLRSSGGYT TRBJ1-2 . TRBV7-2
ASSLVPDTQY TRBJ2-3 . TRBV5-4
ASSFELGGRNSPLH TRBJ1-6 . TRBV6-6
ASSLIGAGEFGYT TRBJ1-2 . TRBV27
ASSLGTRADTQY TRBJ2-3 TRBD2 TRBV7-9
ASSHILVGRGLGEQF TRBJ2-1 . TRBV11-2
ASSSTGDFYGYT TRBJ1-2 TRBD1 TRBV5-1
ASSLDPDYGYT TRBJ1-2 . TRBV7-8
ASSRGQQETQY TRBJ2-5 . TRBV19
ASSSTSGNRIYEQY TRBJ2-7 . TRBV6-5
ASYYPPNQPQH TRBJ1-5 . TRBV11-1
ASSFSSAYNSPLH TRBJ1-6 . TRBV7-2
ASRIQGGRINGYT TRBJ1-2 . TRBV28
ASSLGVEAF TRBJ1-1 . TRBV28
ASSPGTGPYEQY TRBJ2-7 TRBD1 TRBV5-1
ASSPPGTGEYEQY TRBJ2-7 TRBD1 TRBV18
ASSQGKGTLLSGNTIY TRBJ1-3 . TRBV4-1
SVEDLGNEQF TRBJ2-1 . TRBV29-1
ASSNQGQGGYEQY TRBJ2-7 TRBD1 TRBV19
ASSQVWRVANEKLF TRBJ1-4 . TRBV4-3
ASSQEGDTEAF TRBJ1-1 . TRBV4-3
ASSRDNSYNSPLH TRBJ1-6 . TRBV4-3
ASSPGTEAF TRBJ1-1 . TRBV6-5
ASSSLMNTGELF TRBJ2-2 . TRBV7-9
ASSPPGGGSSTDTQY TRBJ2-3 TRBD2 TRBV7-6
ASSGDRPSNSPLH TRBJ1-6 . TRBV2
ASRSAGAQRSEQF TRBJ2-1 TRBD2 TRBV6-5
ASSGVGDVKHTEAF TRBJ1-1 . TRBV5-6
ASSQGTKDGAGELF TRBJ2-2 . TRBV4-3
ASSFWTSGAHTGELF TRBJ2-2 TRBD2 TRBV7-2
ASTSLANNEQF TRBJ2-1 . TRBV7-9
ASSEGEVGEAF TRBJ1-1 . TRBV11-3
ASSQERLATNEQF TRBJ2-1 . TRBV4-3
ASSRSAPSTEAF TRBJ1-1 . TRBV7-6
ASSFSQGGYGYT TRBJ1-2 TRBD1 TRBV5-6
ASSIERDSYNEQF TRBJ2-1 TRBD2 TRBV28
ATRTEYGNEKLF TRBJ1-4 . TRBV25-1
AIKSEGGRKTEAF TRBJ1-1 . TRBV10-3
ASSMVQGSTGELF TRBJ2-2 . TRBV2
ASSYGVDSPLH TRBJ1-6 . TRBV6-6